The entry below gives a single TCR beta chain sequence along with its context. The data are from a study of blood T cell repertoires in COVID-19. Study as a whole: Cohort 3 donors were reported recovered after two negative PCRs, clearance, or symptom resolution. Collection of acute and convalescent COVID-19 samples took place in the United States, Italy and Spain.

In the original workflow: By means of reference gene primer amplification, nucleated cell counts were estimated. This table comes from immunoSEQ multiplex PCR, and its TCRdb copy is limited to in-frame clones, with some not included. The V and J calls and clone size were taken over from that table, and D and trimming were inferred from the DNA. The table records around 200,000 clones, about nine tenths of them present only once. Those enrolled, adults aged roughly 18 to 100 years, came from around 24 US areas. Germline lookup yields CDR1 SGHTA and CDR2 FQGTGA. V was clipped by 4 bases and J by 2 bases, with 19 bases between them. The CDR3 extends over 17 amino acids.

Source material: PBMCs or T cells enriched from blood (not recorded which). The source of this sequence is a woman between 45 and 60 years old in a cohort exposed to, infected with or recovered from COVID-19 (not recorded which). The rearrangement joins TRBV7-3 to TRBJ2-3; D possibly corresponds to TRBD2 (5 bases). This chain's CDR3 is CASSSRTHLRDTDTQYF. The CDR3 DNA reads TGTGCCAGCAGCTCCCGTACCCACCTCCGGGACACAGATACGCAGTATTTT.